These 18 T cell receptor beta chains originate from one sample sequenced in a study of CD8 T cells in Susac syndrome. Random hexamers were used to reverse transcribe roughly 0.5 to 1 ug of RNA. TCRdb ran MiXCR on the immunoSEQ multiplex PCR reads and lists one entry per CDR3 protein. This table holds approximately 54,000 distinct CDR3 sequences, 95% found once. The sample consisted of CD8+ T cells from PBMCs. Every receptor here comes from a human donor with Susac syndrome.

V is TRBV9 and J is TRBJ2-1; TRBD1 agrees at 9 bases. With 0 bases clipped from V and 6 bases from J, the junction kept 4 bases outside the gene matches. This CDR3 comprises 15 residues. Germline loops: CDR1 SGDLS, CDR2 YYNGEE. The CDR3 nucleotides are TGTGCCAGCAGCGTAGCAGGGACAGGGACCAATGAGCAGTTCTTC. It encodes CASSVAGTGTNEQFF.

The chain is built from TRBV7-9 and TRBJ1-2, with D unresolved. The V gene's germline CDR1 is SEHNR and CDR2 FQNEAQ (reference sequence). Deletions cut 5 bases from V and 8 bases from J, with 12 bases between. The CDR3 is 12 residues long. In DNA, the CDR3 is TGTGCCAGCAGCCAATCCAGCTGGGGCTACACCTTC. This codes for CASSQSSWGYTF.

This chain joins TRBV30 and TRBJ2-6; D call uncertain. V lost 4 bases, J lost 1 base, and 11 bases lay in between. Germline V gene sequence: CDR1 GTSNPN, CDR2 SVGIG (reference sequence). This CDR3 has 15 amino acids. The CDR3 spells CAWTPKASGANVLTF. The CDR3 DNA reads as TGTGCCTGGACCCCCAAGGCGTCTGGGGCCAACGTCCTGACTTTC. The full variable domain, with the rest looked up from reference TRBV30 and TRBJ2-6, is SQTIHQWPATLVQPVGSPLSLECTVEGTSNPNLYWYRQAAGRGLQLLFYSVGIGQISSEVPQNLSASRPQDRQFILSSKKLLLSDSGFYLCAWTPKASGANVLTFGAGSRLTVL.

The chain couples TRBV11-2 to TRBJ2-7; 7 bases match TRBD1. Germline trimming cut 8 bases from V and 3 bases from J; bases unmatched to any gene: 4. CDR1 and CDR2 from the germline V gene are SGHAT and FQNNGV. The CDR3 loop spans 12 amino acids. Here the CDR3 DNA reads TGTGCCAGCTCCTCAGGGGGCTACGAGCAGTACTTC. Translation gives CASSSGGYEQYF.

The genes are TRBV5-6 and TRBJ2-7; D remains unclear. The CDR3 consists of 14 residues. Trimming stripped 4 bases from V and 3 bases from J, with 14 bases between. Germline values: CDR1 SGHDT, CDR2 YYEEEE. The CDR3 loop reads CASSRDTGDYEQYF. CDR3 DNA sequence: TGTGCCAGCAGCCGAGACACCGGAGACTACGAGCAGTACTTC.

The CDR3: CASSFASSYEQYF. The CDR3 coding sequence is TGTGCCAGCAGTTTTGCAAGCTCCTACGAGCAGTACTTC. The chain recombines TRBV28 with TRBJ2-7; D gene unclear. Per germline, CDR1 MDHEN and CDR2 SYDVKM. The CDR3 spans 13 residues. The V and J ends lost 3 bases and 0 bases respectively, with 6 bases between them.

The chain employs TRBV29-1 and TRBJ1-2; D not certain. Germline CDR1 and CDR2: SQVTM and ANQGSEA. The CDR3 has 9 amino acids. Trimming left V 5 bases short and J 6 bases short, with 4 bases between. The CDR3 loop reads CSVQDGYTF. CDR3 nucleotides: TGCAGCGTTCAGGATGGCTACACCTTC.

This sequence joins TRBV28 and TRBJ2-5; tentatively, D is TRBD1 (6 bases). Trimming left V 8 bases short and J 5 bases short, with 18 bases between. CDR3 length equals 14 residues. Germline CDR1 MDHEN, CDR2 SYDVKM. CDR3 in amino acids: CASLGTTGWETQYF. The CDR3 region has the DNA TGTGCCAGCTTGGGTACGACAGGCTGGGAGACCCAGTACTTC.

The chain links TRBV4-1 to TRBJ2-1; 8 positions match TRBD1. The length of the CDR3 is 17 residues. Trimming removed 3 bases from V and 6 bases from J; junction bases left unmatched: 13. The germline V gene has CDR1 MGHRA and CDR2 YSYEKL. The CDR3 DNA reads as TGCGCCAGCAGCCAGTCACAAACAGGGGGGCCCAGCAATGAGCAGTTCTTC. Translated, it gives CASSQSQTGGPSNEQFF.

The V and J genes are TRBV12-3 or TRBV12-4 and TRBJ1-1; TRBD1 agrees at 8 bases. The junction had 7 bases not matched to a gene; V was cut back by 1 base and J by 12 bases. CDR3 size: 13 residues. This CDR3 reads CASSLGGQGVTFF. CDR3 DNA: TGTGCCAGCAGTTTAGGCGGACAGGGCGTGACTTTCTTT.

This rearrangement joins TRBV28 to TRBJ2-3; D is ambiguous. The CDR3 is made up of 14 amino acids. V lost 6 bases and J lost 3, with 13 bases in between. Germline V gives CDR1 MDHEN, CDR2 SYDVKM. The CDR3 DNA is TGTGCCAGCAGATCCGGTGACGGGACAGATACGCAGTATTTT. Translating it yields CASRSGDGTDTQYF.

The chain has TRBV5-4 and TRBJ2-2; possible D gene TRBD2, 6 bases. Per germline, CDR1 SGHNT and CDR2 YYREEE (reference sequence). The CDR3 runs 15 residues. Trimming stripped 5 bases from V and 6 bases from J, with 17 bases between. CDR3 protein: CASRGGSGAPGELFF. The CDR3 DNA reads as TGTGCCAGCAGGGGAGGTAGCGGCGCACCCGGGGAGCTGTTTTTT.

This clonotype came up once. The rearrangement links TRBV30 to TRBJ2-1; 9 bases match TRBD2. V shed 5 bases, J shed 10 bases, and the junction held 12 bases outside the gene matches. The length of the CDR3 is 14 residues. CDR1 is GTSNPN, CDR2 SVGIG, per germline (reference sequence). CDR3 amino acids: CAWSFGGGVEEQFF. The DNA of the CDR3 is TGTGCCTGGTCTTTCGGCGGGGGGGTAGAGGAGCAGTTCTTC. Using reference TRBV30 and TRBJ2-1 for the parts outside the CDR3, the full variable domain is SQTIHQWPATLVQPVGSPLSLECTVEGTSNPNLYWYRQAAGRGLQLLFYSVGIGQISSEVPQNLSASRPQDRQFILSSKKLLLSDSGFYLCAWSFGGGVEEQFFGPGTRLTVL.

This clonotype was observed a single time. This sequence joins TRBV20-1 and TRBJ2-5; D call uncertain. This CDR3 is 17 amino acids long. V lost 0 bases to trimming and J lost 4 bases, with 21 bases between them. Germline V gene data show CDR1 as DFQATT and CDR2 as SNEGSKA (reference sequence). CDR3 DNA sequence: TGCAGTGCTAGAGAGGGCGCCCGGGCGGAATGGCGAGAGACCCAGTACTTC. Translating it yields CSAREGARAEWRETQYF.

This clonotype was seen a single time. The rearrangement links TRBV20-1 to TRBJ2-3, with TRBD2 matching 15 bases. Germline V gene lookup returns CDR1 DFQATT and CDR2 SNEGSKA (reference sequence). This CDR3 has 19 amino acids. J lost 6 bases, V lost 0 bases, and 13 bases had no gene match. The CDR3 loop is CSARDAGTSGGLILDTQYF. The CDR3 bases are TGCAGTGCTAGAGACGCCGGGACTAGCGGGGGGTTAATTCTTGATACGCAGTATTTT.

J is TRBJ2-7 and V is TRBV6-5; unclear D gene. The ends were cut back, 6 bases at V and 7 bases at J, with 16 bases in the middle. Germline CDR1 and CDR2: MNHEY and SVGAGI. The CDR3 runs 13 residues. The chain's CDR3 is CASRPGIRVEQYF. The CDR3 region has the DNA TGTGCCAGCAGGCCCGGAATTCGGGTAGAGCAGTACTTC.

This sequence joins TRBV23-1 and TRBJ1-1; weak D call: TRBD1 (5 bases). TRBV23-1 carries the ORF label, with uncertain function. The CDR3 has 18 amino acids. Deletions cut 4 bases from V and 0 bases from J, with 21 bases between. The CDR3 DNA follows: TGCGCCAGCAGTCGTCACCCCCCTTTTTGGGGGATGAACACTGAAGCTTTCTTT. Protein product: CASSRHPPFWGMNTEAFF.

This chain connects TRBV7-6 to TRBJ1-1, with 7 bases that match TRBD1. The J segment lost 0 bases and the V segment lost 2 bases, leaving 6 bases of the junction unmatched. CDR3 length: 16 amino acids. The germline gives CDR1 SGHVS, CDR2 FNYEAQ. For the CDR3, the DNA is TGTGCCAGCAGCTTATCACCCAGGGGGATGAACACTGAAGCTTTCTTT. Protein product: CASSLSPRGMNTEAFF.